The clone carrying this T cell receptor beta chain showed up just a few times. The target antigen is unknown. V lost 0 bases and J 1 base, leaving 9 bases between the germline ends. Germline V gene sequence: CDR1 MNHNS, CDR2 SASEGT. The CDR3 sequence is 15 residues long. These data belong to a study of Graves' ophthalmopathy and Graves' hyperthyroidism. Whole-study findings and limits: For predicting ophthalmopathy progression, the model had about 71% sensitivity and 72.22% specificity.

As the template, RNA transcripts were used to amplify TCR beta CDR3 regions. HTBI-primed RT-PCR formed the first round, and a multiplex PCR formed the second. TCRdb used MiXCR to reprocess the multiplex PCR reads, holding one entry per CDR3 protein. Found here are some 1.1 million distinct CDR3 sequences, about two fifths of them singletons; the top ten hold over 8.5%. The sample taken for sequencing was peripheral blood or thyroid tissue (not recorded which). The TCR comes from an adult man with Graves' hyperthyroidism. The V and J genes are TRBV6-1 and TRBJ1-1; D is undetermined. CDR3 nucleotides: TGTGCCAGCAGTGAAGCCCTTGCTGCGAACACTGAAGCTTTCTTT. This codes for CASSEALAANTEAFF.